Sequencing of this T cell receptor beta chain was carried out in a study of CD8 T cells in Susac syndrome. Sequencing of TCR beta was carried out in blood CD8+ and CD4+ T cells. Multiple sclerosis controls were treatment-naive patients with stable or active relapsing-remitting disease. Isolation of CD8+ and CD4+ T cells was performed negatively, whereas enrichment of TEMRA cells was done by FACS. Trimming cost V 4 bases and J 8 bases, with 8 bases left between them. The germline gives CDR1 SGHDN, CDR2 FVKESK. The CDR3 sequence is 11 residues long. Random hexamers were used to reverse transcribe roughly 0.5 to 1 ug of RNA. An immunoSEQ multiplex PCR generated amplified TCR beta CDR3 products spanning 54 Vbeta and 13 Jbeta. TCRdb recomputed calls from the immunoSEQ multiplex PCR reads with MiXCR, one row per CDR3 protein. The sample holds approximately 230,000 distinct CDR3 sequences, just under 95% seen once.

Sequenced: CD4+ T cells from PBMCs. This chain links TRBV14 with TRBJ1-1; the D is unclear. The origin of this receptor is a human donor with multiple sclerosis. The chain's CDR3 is CASSPGVEAFF. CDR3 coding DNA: TGTGCCAGCAGCCCGGGAGTAGAAGCTTTCTTT.